The T cell receptor beta chain under discussion was sequenced for a study of cytomegalovirus exposure and HLA in healthy donors (dated by TCRdb to about 2017). Some background on the complete study: An earlier analysis of several hundred of the donors reported approximately 300 Gb of sequence data and about 120 million unique TCR beta sequences obtained from approximately 180 million T cells. About 310 gigabases of sequencing data and tens of millions of unique TCR sequences were included in an early release covering 550 to 650 HLA-typed donors. The genetic ancestry cluster associated with self-reported Caucasian donors included 81% of the 350 to 500 genotyped donors. The study was designed to test whether signatures of past pathogen exposure could be identified by cataloging public T cell receptors. The study profiled the T cell repertoires of 550 to 700 subjects by immunosequencing and related them to cytomegalovirus serostatus. A separate validation cohort of roughly 130 different subjects was used in addition to the roughly 700-subject first cohort. The study combined high-throughput TCR immunosequencing, statistical association of individual TCRs with disease status, and machine learning to predict cytomegalovirus infection status. A later analysis re-examined previously published TCR beta repertoires from roughly 650 donors and added high-resolution HLA genotyping to investigate patterns of TCR occurrence. Rather than using new phenotypic data, the later analysis identified candidate immune exposures from TCR beta sequences and from how often those sequences occurred across donors. An earlier analysis of around 580 of the donors used high-throughput TCR beta sequencing to judge whether each TCR beta V gene segment behaved as functional or pseudogenic. Donor age, sex, ethnicity and CMV serostatus were compiled together with the repertoire data. A later genetic analysis took genome-wide SNP genotypes for about 55% of the 666 donors and used that subset as a discovery cohort. All discovery cohort repertoires had been generated on a single sequencing platform. Class I and class II HLA loci were covered by the typing at four-digit resolution. The number of donors typed differed by locus, with about 620-630 for A, B, C, DRB1 and DQB1, more than 500 for DQA1, over 600 for DPA1, and under 490 for DPB1. Five DR-DQ haplotypes were handled as single units for association and clustering because linkage in the cohort was strong. Among almost 400 genotyped donors of the cohort, an average of approximately 230,000 unique TCR beta nucleotide sequences were sequenced per donor, roughly a sixth of them non-productive. Overall study results and their limits: For the cohort, immune exposure information was limited to CMV serostatus. Broadly in line with IMGT annotations, most TCR beta V segments showed up in productive rearrangements about 87% or about 30% of the time in an earlier analysis of several hundred of the donors. Most TCR sequences were observed very rarely across donors, whereas some public TCRs were present in many individuals. V-gene and J-gene trimming of TCR beta chains was associated with a missense DCLRE1C variant in a later genetic analysis, and the association was replicated in an independent cohort. Presence/absence analyses assumed roughly uniform sequencing depth across donors, an assumption that may not hold. In this cohort, only TCR beta chains were sequenced, and detectable features were limited by the absence of alpha or paired-chain data. Because the 87-base-pair reads could not distinguish some IMGT-functional V segments, including TRBV6-2 and TRBV6-3, those segments were excluded. According to a later analysis, most CMV-associated TCR beta chains appeared to be HLA-restricted, and the HLA associations seemed to be driven largely by CMV exposure. Correlated functional status among segregating V segments might reflect linkage disequilibrium, but an unknown experimental factor could not be ruled out. A cluster of highly shared sequence variants was judged likely to be a technical artifact of the sequencing pipeline. A further reported finding was that TCR beta sequences accurately predicted the HLA-A and HLA-B alleles for most subjects in the first cohort. A later analysis associated 16,951 TCR beta sequences with specific HLA alleles at a false discovery rate of 0.05. When HLA alleles, especially DR and DQ, strongly co-occurred, TCR associations were difficult to assign to individual alleles. The authors suggested that the approach could potentially be extended to other disease states and immunological phenotypes. A later analysis found that HLA-associated TCR beta chains were more clonally expanded and had lower generation probabilities than equally common non-associated chains. The classifier was reported to diagnose cytomegalovirus status with high specificity and sensitivity in both the original cohort and the validation cohort. According to a later analysis, TCR association rates differed among HLA loci, with DRB1 alleles showing the most associated TCRs and HLA-C alleles showing the fewest. Because HLA typing was unavailable for some donors at each locus, only the typed subset was used in association tests. A later genetic analysis reported fewer N-insertions in productive TCRs among donors in an Asian-associated ancestry cluster than the approximately 670-donor mean. According to a later analysis, parvovirus B19, influenza, CMV and Epstein-Barr virus appeared linked to several top co-occurrence clusters. The study gave a list of about 170 TCR beta chains associated with cytomegalovirus. Because counts were too low, around 18 rarely observed V segments, including chromosome 9 orphons, were left out of the earlier analysis of 500 to 650 of the donors. Three of the identified cytomegalovirus-associated TCR beta chains were confirmed in vitro to be specific for cytomegalovirus antigens.

The cohort consisted of more than 650 healthy bone marrow donors. At the time of sampling, every cohort member was nominally healthy, though immune exposures that went unrecorded were likely present. Of the 650 to 700 cohort members, 250 to 300 had positive CMV serostatus and about 330 had negative CMV serostatus, and CMV serostatus was not recorded for the donor. Each donor provided a peripheral blood sample, and peripheral blood mononuclear cells were used for TCR beta sequencing. Genomic DNA extraction from the blood cell samples was performed with the Qiagen DNeasy Blood Extraction Kit. Receptor libraries were prepared by the immunoSEQ multiplex PCR assay. For the multiplex PCR, a mixture combining 60 forward primers for TCR Vbeta segments and 13 reverse primers for TCR Jbeta segments was used. Amplification of the CDR3 region of rearranged TCR beta genes was performed with a multiplex PCR assay on genomic DNA. The Illumina HiSeq System was used to sequence the amplified TCR beta libraries as 87-base-pair reads. Concerning the study's data processing: In a later analysis, 77 million or so unique TCR beta chains were counted across the roughly 700 repertoires, and about 9.9 million of these chains were shared by at least two donors. To remove PCR and sequencing errors, raw reads were error-corrected and collapsed into unique sequences using a nearest-neighbor algorithm that merged closely related sequences. To assign V, D and J gene segments, CDR3 sequences were aligned to IMGT reference sequences. For a sequence to be retained, at least a six-nucleotide match to both a V gene segment and a J gene segment was required. Rearrangements were classified as productive when the CDR3 lacked stop codons and remained in frame with V and J, and all other rearrangements were classified as non-productive. Following IMGT convention, CDR3 was defined as the stretch from the second conserved V-encoded cysteine up to the conserved J-encoded phenylalanine. Sequences without an unambiguous match to a single V gene segment were excluded from the earlier analysis of about 630 of the donors. In an earlier analysis of more than 500 of the donors, a V segment was called functional when productive rearrangements were above 56.7%, and segregating when the standard deviation between donors exceeded 5%. To diagnose cytomegalovirus status from the catalog of TCR beta chain sequences, a statistical classification framework was built. A later analysis assigned V and J genes by comparing TCR nucleotide sequences with IMGT/GENE-DB human TR gene sequences. The TCRdist pipeline was used in a later analysis to assign CDR3 sequences and most-parsimonious VDJ recombination scenarios. A later analysis defined each TCR beta chain by its CDR3 amino acid sequence plus V-gene family, and excluded reads lacking a unique V-gene family. As a way to deal with suspected cross-contamination and a sequencing artifact, a later analysis dropped 500 to 700 nucleotide sequences that were highly shared and had low generation probability. A later analysis calculated a clonal expansion index for each public chain from normalized within-repertoire ranks of inferred template counts. Generation probabilities in a later analysis came from a VDJ recombination model fitted to out-of-frame rearrangements, and those results were checked against IGoR. In a later analysis, hypergeometric tests were used to score TCR-TCR, TCR-HLA and TCR-CMV co-occurrence, with a repertoire-size bias correction applied to TCR pairs. To estimate false discovery rates, a later analysis permuted the HLA or CMV assignments 20 times. In a later analysis, co-occurring TCRs were grouped with DBSCAN, and TCRdist sequence similarity was added when clustering was performed within HLA-allele-positive subsets. Co-occurrence clustering excluded repertoires with fewer than 30,000 or more than 120,000 public chains, plus five with anomalous nucleotide sharing. Sourced from immuneACCESS, this table was stored by TCRdb with only in-frame sequences that have V and J called. A share of the clones is absent; for the studies checked, an unresolved V gene accounts for under half, and the remainder has no known explanation. D and trimming come from the DNA, and the V and J calls and clone size come from that table. The sample table contains approximately 170,000 clones; only one count was recorded for roughly 80% of them. Together, the top ten hold more than 1.5% of the sample.

About this clone: The specificity of this receptor is unknown. No per-base quality is available; no much larger clone lies one base away.

V lost 5 bases and J lost 4 bases; the stretch between them is 15 bases long. Including cysteine and phenylalanine, the CDR3 has 15 amino acids. The entry retains the CDR3 DNA only, 45 bases that are in frame from base 1. For CDR1 and CDR2, the germline V gene lists SGHRS and YFSETQ. This sequence originates from a human donor in good health. The V and J segments used are TRBV5-1 and TRBJ2-2; the best D guess is TRBD1, with 7 bases matching. Sequencing was done on a sample of PBMCs. The CDR3 is CASRRQGGTTGELFF. The sequenced DNA: TGCGCCAGCAGGAGGCAGGGGGGAACCACCGGGGAGCTGTTTTTT.